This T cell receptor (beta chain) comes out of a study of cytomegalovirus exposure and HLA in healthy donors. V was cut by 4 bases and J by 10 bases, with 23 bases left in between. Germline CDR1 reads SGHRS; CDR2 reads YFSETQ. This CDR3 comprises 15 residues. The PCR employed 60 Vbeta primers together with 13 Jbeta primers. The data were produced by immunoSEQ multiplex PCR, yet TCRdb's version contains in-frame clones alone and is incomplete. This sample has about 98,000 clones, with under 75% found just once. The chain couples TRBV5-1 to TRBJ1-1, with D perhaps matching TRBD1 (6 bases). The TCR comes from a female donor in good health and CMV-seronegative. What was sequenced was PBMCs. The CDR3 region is CASSLGDMSRAAAFF. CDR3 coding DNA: TGCGCCAGCAGCCTTGGGGACATGAGTCGCGCTGCAGCTTTCTTT.